The next 7 T cell receptor beta chains were all read from a single sample in a study of T cell repertoires in aging, cancer and after chemotherapy. Rearranged V-D-J TRB sequences were amplified with a mixed TRB-A/B primer pool. TCRdb reprocessed the multiplex PCR reads via MiXCR and lists one record per CDR3 protein. The table lists 7,000 to 9,000 distinct CDR3 sequences, about 38% of them singletons. Peripheral blood genomic DNA, not sorted cells or RNA, was the template. Sequenced input: blood. The source is a human donor with a solid tumor.

This clonotype was observed a few times. This sequence joins TRBV19 and TRBJ1-1; the D is unclear. The germline V gene encodes CDR1 LNHDA and CDR2 SQIVND (reference sequence). This CDR3 contains 14 residues. Trimming took 7 bases from V and 0 from J, leaving 12 bases between them. The CDR3 loop reads CASTERTLNTEAFF. The CDR3 DNA reads TGTGCCAGTACCGAGCGGACTTTGAACACTGAAGCTTTCTTT.

The table lists this clonotype with a few counts. This chain joins TRBV7-4 and TRBJ2-7; D perhaps matches TRBD1 (6 bases). Germline V gene sequence: CDR1 SGHVT, CDR2 SQSDAQ. Trimming removed 1 base at V and 7 bases at J, with 14 bases between. The length of the CDR3 is 14 residues. In DNA, the CDR3 is TGTGCCAGCAGCTTAGGGACAGACACTGGGGAGCAGTACTTC. Residues: CASSLGTDTGEQYF.

The table lists this clonotype with a few counts. The chain combines TRBV19 with TRBJ2-1; TRBD2 aligns across 10 bases. V gave up 4 bases and J gave up 5 bases; unmatched junction bases: 11. Germline lookup yields CDR1 LNHDA and CDR2 SQIVND (reference sequence). This CDR3 is built from 17 residues. The CDR3 reads CASSTNLLAGPHNEQFF. The CDR3 nucleotides are TGTGCCAGTAGTACGAACCTACTAGCGGGGCCTCACAATGAGCAGTTCTTC.

This chain links TRBV10-3 with TRBJ2-2; D tentatively fits TRBD1 or TRBD2 (5 bases each). Germline CDR1 and CDR2: ENHRY and SYGVKD. The CDR3 spans 14 residues. The V end was cut by 2 bases, the J end by 6 bases, with 10 bases between. The CDR3 DNA is TGTGCCATCAGTGAGCCGAGGGGTGCCGGGGAGCTGTTTTTT. Translating it yields CAISEPRGAGELFF.

The chain recombines TRBV24-1 with TRBJ2-2; D ambiguous. Germline V CDR1 and CDR2: KGHDR, SFDVKD. V lost 9 bases to trimming and J lost 3 bases, with 10 bases between them. The CDR3 spans 13 residues. The CDR3 DNA sequence: TGTGCCACCTGCGAACCCCACACCGGGGAGCTGTTTTTT. Its protein is CATCEPHTGELFF.

CDR3 DNA: TGTGCCTTTTCGAACGGGGAGACCCAGTACTTC. The encoded protein is CAFSNGETQYF. J is TRBJ2-5 and V is TRBV30; D uncertain. Trimming took off 7 bases at V and 5 bases at J, with 11 bases between the two ends. CDR1 GTSNPN and CDR2 SVGIG come from the germline V gene (reference sequence). The CDR3 is made up of 11 amino acids.

Turning to this clonotype: The junction departs from germline at one end; a sequencing error may be responsible. This chain connects TRBV12-3 or TRBV12-4 to TRBJ1-2; D might be TRBD1 (6 bases). CDR3 size: 12 residues. The CDR3 loop is CASSLAGEGYTF. The DNA of the CDR3 is TGTGCCAGCAGCTTAGCAGGGGAGGGCTACACCTTC.